The 18 T cell receptor beta chains below all came from one sample that was sequenced in a study of CD8 T cells in Susac syndrome. RNA in amounts of roughly 0.5 to 1 ug was reverse transcribed with random hexamers. TCRdb reanalysed the immunoSEQ multiplex PCR reads using MiXCR and keeps one entry per CDR3 protein. Here the sample spans fewer than 200,000 distinct CDR3 sequences, roughly 95% being singletons. Sequenced: CD8+ T cells from PBMCs. The origin of the receptors is a human donor with multiple sclerosis.

This chain joins TRBV30 and TRBJ2-5; D unclear. Deletions cut 3 bases from V and 5 bases from J, with 16 bases between. The CDR3 covers 14 residues. CDR1 is GTSNPN and CDR2 is SVGIG in the germline V gene (reference sequence). This chain's CDR3 is CAWSPPLGWETQYF. Written as DNA, the CDR3 is TGTGCCTGGAGCCCCCCCCTAGGATGGGAGACCCAGTACTTC.

The chain has TRBV4-1 and TRBJ2-5; TRBD2 aligns across 7 bases. The CDR3 runs to 15 residues. Germline CDR1 reads MGHRA; CDR2 reads YSYEKL. Germline trimming cut 1 base from V and 3 bases from J; bases unmatched to any gene: 5. The CDR3 nucleotides are TGCGCCAGCAGCCAAGTTAGGCTAGCGGAAGAGACCCAGTACTTC. Protein product: CASSQVRLAEETQYF.

This chain connects TRBV29-1 to TRBJ1-2; D is uncertain. V was cut by 3 bases and J by 8 bases, with 16 bases left in between. CDR1 is SQVTM, CDR2 ANQGSEA, per germline. This CDR3 contains 13 residues. The CDR3 sequence: CSVENSLSYGYTF. The DNA of the CDR3 is TGCAGCGTTGAGAACAGCCTAAGCTACGGCTACACCTTC.

This clonotype appeared once. The gene calls are TRBV27 and TRBJ2-7; D unclear. The ends were cut back, 6 bases at V and 3 bases at J, with 18 bases in the middle. This CDR3 has 15 residues. Germline V lookup: CDR1 MNHEY, CDR2 SMNVEV (reference sequence). CDR3 sequence: CASRLDASYDYEQYF. The CDR3 DNA follows: TGTGCCAGCAGATTAGATGCTAGTTACGACTACGAGCAGTACTTC.

The rearrangement uses TRBV20-1 and TRBJ2-5; maybe TRBD2 (6 bases). This CDR3 is built from 16 residues. Germline CDR1 is DFQATT and CDR2 is SNEGSKA (reference sequence). Trimming cost V 6 bases and J 0 bases, with 20 bases left between them. The CDR3 DNA reads TGCAGTGCCGCCGGGCCCCGGAGGGGAGACCAAGAGACCCAGTACTTC. Translating it yields CSAAGPRRGDQETQYF.

J is TRBJ1-2 and V is TRBV2, with TRBD1 as a possible D gene (5 bases). The germline V gene has CDR1 SNHLY and CDR2 FYNNEI. The V end was cut by 6 bases, the J end by 6 bases, with 11 bases between. This CDR3 is 12 amino acids long. CDR3 residues: CASRGTSHGYTF. The DNA of the CDR3 is TGTGCCAGCAGAGGGACTTCTCATGGCTACACCTTC.

The CDR3, as DNA: TGCAGCGTTGACTGGGACATGAACACTGAAGCTTTCTTT. Protein: CSVDWDMNTEAFF. The V call is TRBV29-1, the J call TRBJ1-1, with D possibly TRBD1 on 6 matching bases. The CDR3 extends over 13 amino acids. Germline V lookup: CDR1 SQVTM, CDR2 ANQGSEA. V was cut by 3 bases and J by 0 bases, with 8 bases left in between.

The chain employs TRBV28 and TRBJ2-1; no clear D gene. The CDR3 spans 13 residues. Trimming took off 6 bases at V and 14 bases at J, with 20 bases between the two ends. The germline CDR1 and CDR2 sequences are MDHEN and SYDVKM. CDR3 protein: CASSLSDREAEFF. Here the CDR3 DNA reads TGTGCCAGCAGCCTTTCCGATCGAGAGGCCGAGTTCTTC.

Worth noting for this clonotype: The junction departs from the called germline gene at one end, perhaps through a read error. The V gene is TRBV6-5, the J gene TRBJ1-1; D gene uncertain. The CDR3 has 14 amino acids. Germline CDR1 and CDR2: MNHEY and SVGAGI. This chain's CDR3 is CAGSSRTGYTEAFF. The CDR3 DNA is TGTGCCGGCAGTTCCCGGACGGGGTACACTGAAGCTTTCTTT.

The CDR3 DNA is TGTGCCAGCAGTTTAGCGGTACAGGTGAACACTGAAGCTTTCTTT. This translates into CASSLAVQVNTEAFF. J is TRBJ1-1 and V is TRBV12-3 or TRBV12-4, with D possibly matching TRBD1 (5 bases). Trimming left V 0 bases short and J 0 bases short, with 8 bases between. This CDR3 has 15 amino acids.

The chain recombines TRBV13 with TRBJ1-1, with no clear D. The CDR3 runs 13 residues. V was shortened by 6 bases and J by 0 bases, with 8 bases between the two germline ends. CDR1 PRHDT and CDR2 FYEKMQ come from the germline V gene (reference sequence). As DNA, the CDR3 is TGTGCCAGCAGTGCCAGGATGAACACTGAAGCTTTCTTT. This translates into CASSARMNTEAFF.

The chain's CDR3 is CASSARDRGLYNEQFF. Here the CDR3 DNA reads TGTGCCAGCAGCGCAAGGGACAGGGGTTTATACAATGAGCAGTTCTTC. This chain uses TRBV13 with TRBJ2-1, with 10 nucleotides matching TRBD1. V gave up 5 bases and J gave up 4 bases; unmatched junction bases: 8. Germline CDR1 PRHDT, CDR2 FYEKMQ (reference sequence). The CDR3 loop spans 16 amino acids. Together with reference TRBV13 and TRBJ2-1, the CDR3 gives the full variable domain: AAGVIQSPRHLIKEKRETATLKCYPIPRHDTVYWYQQGPGQDPQFLISFYEKMQSDKGSIPDRFSAQQFSDYHSELNMSSLELGDSALYFCASSARDRGLYNEQFFGPGTRLTVL.

The V call is TRBV9, the J call TRBJ2-1; D may be TRBD2 (6 bases). This CDR3 contains 12 residues. The V end lost 5 bases, the J end lost 9 bases, and 12 bases lay between the germline ends. In germline, CDR1 is SGDLS, CDR2 YYNGEE. The CDR3 bases are TGTGCCAGCAGTGGGACTTCCACTGAGCAGTTCTTC. Translation: CASSGTSTEQFF.

The chain has TRBV27 and TRBJ1-2; 9 bases are shared with TRBD1. CDR1 is MNHEY and CDR2 is SMNVEV in the germline V gene (reference sequence). This CDR3 has 14 amino acids. Trimming took 6 bases from V and 8 from J; bases not matched to a gene: 10. As DNA, the CDR3 is TGTGCCAGCAGCTCACCGGGGACAGGGTTAGGCTACACCTTC. It yields the protein CASSSPGTGLGYTF.

The V and J genes are TRBV28 and TRBJ2-7; 11 nucleotides agree with TRBD2. Germline assignment: CDR1 MDHEN and CDR2 SYDVKM. The junction had 8 bases not matched to a gene; V was cut back by 7 bases and J by 3 bases. This CDR3 has 15 residues. The CDR3 loop is CASIPRTSGYYEQYF. CDR3 nucleotides: TGTGCCAGCATTCCCCGGACTAGCGGGTACTACGAGCAGTACTTC.

V gene TRBV20-1 combines with J gene TRBJ1-1, with D possibly TRBD1 on 5 matching bases. V gave up 3 bases and J gave up 1 base, with 9 bases separating them. This CDR3 contains 13 residues. Germline CDR1 is DFQATT and CDR2 is SNEGSKA (reference sequence). The CDR3 region has the DNA TGCAGTGCTAGTCAGGGACCGAACACTGAAGCTTTCTTT. Translated, it gives CSASQGPNTEAFF.

The rearrangement joins TRBV27 to TRBJ2-3, with D hard to call. The CDR3 loop spans 12 amino acids. Germline loops: CDR1 MNHEY, CDR2 SMNVEV (reference sequence). Deletions cut 4 bases from V and 4 bases from J, with 6 bases between. As DNA, the CDR3 is TGTGCCAGCAGTTCTCGGGCAGATACGCAGTATTTT. Translating it yields CASSSRADTQYF.

V and J are TRBV20-1 and TRBJ2-7, with no clear D. CDR1 is DFQATT and CDR2 is SNEGSKA in the germline V gene (reference sequence). The CDR3 contains 13 residues. Trimming removed 0 bases from V and 1 base from J, with 7 bases in between. The CDR3 DNA reads TGCAGTGCTAGAGATTTCGAGTCCTACGAGCAGTACTTC. Residues: CSARDFESYEQYF.